These 4 T cell receptor beta chains share one sample of origin, sequenced in a study of neurological immune-mediated disorders. The time point here: longitudinal time-point 2. One entry per CDR3 protein results from TCRdb running MiXCR on the 5' RACE reads. The sample shows more than 30,000 distinct CDR3 sequences, 10% to 15% of them seen only once. The sequenced sample consisted of PBMCs. The receptors derive from a woman aged 40 to 50 in good health.

In this sample, this clonotype is medium-sized. This chain joins TRBV6-1 and TRBJ2-7; D gene unclear. The CDR3 is 13 residues long. Per the germline V gene, CDR1 is MNHNS and CDR2 is SASEGT. Between the trimmed V and J ends, which lost 8 bases and 5 bases, there was a span of 16 bases. CDR3 sequence (DNA): TGTGCCAGCCGACCTTCCGGCCCCGACGAGCAGTACTTC. Translating gives CASRPSGPDEQYF.

This clonotype was seen repeatedly, ten times or more. The chain recombines TRBV6-6 with TRBJ2-7, with a possible D match to TRBD2 (5 bases). Germline CDR1 is MNHNY and CDR2 is SVGAGI (reference sequence). The CDR3 totals 13 residues. V shed 0 bases and J shed 6 bases, with 9 bases lying between them. The CDR3 region has the DNA TGTGCCAGCAGTTACTCTGGGGAGTCCGAGCAGTACTTC. The encoded protein is CASSYSGESEQYF.

This clonotype was found many times. This chain uses TRBV7-8 with TRBJ2-7, with 10 bases that match TRBD2. This CDR3 is built from 15 residues. Germline V CDR1 and CDR2: SGHVS, FQNEAQ. Germline trimming cut 2 bases from V and 5 bases from J; bases unmatched to any gene: 6. The CDR3 loop is CASSLRLAGVNEQYF. The CDR3 DNA sequence: TGTGCCAGCAGCTTAAGGCTAGCGGGAGTCAACGAGCAGTACTTC.

In its sample, this clonotype was seen many times. The rearrangement links TRBV7-9 to TRBJ1-2; 7 bases align to TRBD1. Germline V lookup: CDR1 SEHNR, CDR2 FQNEAQ (reference sequence). There are 14 residues in the CDR3. V lost 5 bases and J lost 1; bases outside the gene matches: 4. The CDR3 reads CASSVGQLNYGYTF. DNA of the CDR3: TGTGCCAGCAGCGTGGGACAGCTTAACTATGGCTACACCTTC.